The T cell receptor beta chain under discussion was sequenced for a study of blood T cell repertoires in COVID-19 (TCRdb year 2020). Broadly, across the study: Samples from collaborators originated in the United States, Italy and Spain and spanned both the acute and convalescent phases of COVID-19. Samples came from the ongoing ImmuneRACE study (first 160 participants) plus 1,254 subjects from 6 global collaborators. The repertoires were released in a freely available public database meant as a resource for research on the immune response to SARS-CoV-2. The sample metadata nearly always contained a de-identified subject ID, COVID-19 status, age in years and sex. Where HLA class I and class II types were available, the types were taken from metadata supplied by the sample provider, not from assay-based typing. Deeply sampled blood TCRbeta repertoires from subjects exposed to, actively infected with, or recovered from COVID-19 were included in the dataset. The material from the prospective study consisted of cDNA or gDNA derived from T cells, B-cell-depleted T cells, or PBMCs. Results the study describes overall, beyond this receptor: Clinical and demographic metadata were provided uncurated, with the amount varying by source and participant.

A note on this clone: It has no known antigen specificity. The record has no base qualities; no much larger clone is one base away.

Participants in the prospective study were aged about 18 to 95 years, lived in 20 to 30 United States geographic areas, and enrolled through a virtual design. Cohort assignment in the prospective study relied on participant-reported clinical history from a screening survey and a study questionnaire. Recovered participants in ImmuneRACE Cohort 3 were defined by two consecutive negative NP/OP PCR tests, clearance by a healthcare professional, or resolution of symptoms. Mobile phlebotomists in the prospective study collected whole blood, serum and a nasopharyngeal or oropharyngeal swab from every participant. Prospective study participants could optionally give additional blood draws and questionnaires over a 2-month period. Before DNA extraction, prospective study blood samples were shipped either frozen or at room temperature. Sequences LNHDA (CDR1) and SQIVND (CDR2) are obtained from the germline V gene (reference sequence). Spanning cysteine to phenylalanine, the CDR3 consists of 15 amino acids. Just the 45-base CDR3 DNA is kept, in frame starting at base 1. A distance of 24 bases separates the germline ends of V and J, which lose 6 bases and 12 bases respectively.

The immunoSEQ Assay, a bias-controlled multiplex PCR, was used to amplify TCRbeta CDR3 regions from genomic DNA. The study's own analysis went as follows. The number of nucleated cells in each sample was estimated by amplification of reference gene primers within the assay. To quantify the absolute abundance of each unique TCRbeta CDR3 rearrangement, sequence reads were collapsed and filtered. For each sample, productive Simpson clonality was calculated as the square root of Simpson's diversity index over productive rearrangements. Drawn from immuneACCESS, this table holds only the in-frame rearrangements with V and J called that TCRdb kept. Clones are partly lost; checked studies trace under half to an unresolved V gene and leave the rest unexplained. V, J and clone size derive from that table, while D and trimming were established from the DNA sequence. The table for this sample lists fewer than 350,000 clones; under 90% of them were counted only once. Clones ranked in the top ten supply about 5% of the sample.

Recombination linked TRBV19 to TRBJ2-1; matching of 6 bases hints at TRBD2 as the D gene. Sequences were obtained from PBMCs or T cells enriched from blood (not recorded which). The sequence was collected from a man aged 55 to 69 who had recovered from COVID-19. The CDR3 has the sequence CASSSTGLLGVGQFF. The DNA is TGTGCCAGTAGCAGTACGGGACTTCTCGGGGTTGGGCAGTTCTTC.